Here is one T cell receptor (beta chain) with its context. Antigen: not known. This sample is drawn from a study of CD8 T cell repertoires and HIV-1 epitope variants. Only in-frame clones appear in the TCRdb table, and some are missing; sequencing was by immunoSEQ multiplex PCR. The sample lists thousands of clones; less than 75% were seen once. Sequencing was performed on cultured CD8+ T cells derived from PBMCs. This receptor was taken from a male donor with HIV.

The CDR3 reads CASSQEWGDSGNTIYF. As DNA, the CDR3 is TGCGCCAGCAGCCAAGAATGGGGGGACTCTGGAAACACCATATATTTT. J is TRBJ1-3 and V is TRBV4-3, with a weak D call TRBD1 (5 bases). Trimming took off 0 bases at V and 0 bases at J, with 9 bases between the two ends. Germline V gene data show CDR1 as LGHNA and CDR2 as YSLEER. The CDR3 is made up of 16 amino acids.